The rows below give T cell receptor beta chains drawn from one sample of a study of blood T cells in healthy people across ages. TCRdb reanalysed the 5' RACE reads using MiXCR and keeps one entry per CDR3 protein. The data show 1.8 million or so distinct CDR3 sequences, 35% to 50% seen once. Sequencing was performed on blood. The receptor source for this set is a human donor in good health. Each CDR3 is given with its conserved first and last residue. The D gene is left open where the match is weak. Size is stated for part of the rows, as once, few or many counts, or as a class when the clone is expanded.

abundance	d_gene	v_gene	j_gene	CDR3nt	CDR3aa
.	.	TRBV20-1	TRBJ1-2	TGCAGTGCTAGGGGTGTGGACTACTATGGCTACACCTTC	CSARGVDYYGYTF
many	.	TRBV11-1	TRBJ2-2	TGTGCCAGCAGTCTCCTTGGGGGAAACACCGGGGAGCTGTTTTTT	CASSLLGGNTGELFF
.	.	TRBV10-3	TRBJ1-5	TGTGCCATCAGTGAGTCGTTGGGGAGCAATCAGCCCCAGCATTTT	CAISESLGSNQPQHF
.	.	TRBV7-2	TRBJ2-7	TGTGCCAGCAGTTTAGCGGCGAGATTGGAGCAGTACTTC	CASSLAARLEQYF
.	.	TRBV20-1	TRBJ1-2	TGCAGTACTAGTATATTGGGGGAATATGGCTACACCTTC	CSTSILGEYGYTF
.	.	TRBV4-1	TRBJ1-5	TGCGCCAGCAGCCAAGAGTGGAGAGACTATAGCAATCAGCCCCAGCATTTT	CASSQEWRDYSNQPQHF
few	.	TRBV12-3/TRBV12-4	TRBJ2-7	TGTGCCAGCAGTTTCACAGGACGAACTAACGAGCAGTACTTC	CASSFTGRTNEQYF
.	.	TRBV7-2	TRBJ2-5	TGTGCCAGCAGCCCGCAGGGGGGTGAGGGGACCCAGTACTTC	CASSPQGGEGTQYF
few	TRBD1	TRBV4-3	TRBJ2-4	TGCGCCAGCAGCCAAAAGACAGGGGTCCTAGCCAAAAACATTCAGTACTTC	CASSQKTGVLAKNIQYF
few	TRBD2	TRBV5-1	TRBJ2-1	TGCGCCAGCAGCTTGGTACGCGGCGGGGGGTCACAAGATGAGCAGTTCTTC	CASSLVRGGGSQDEQFF
few	TRBD1	TRBV5-1	TRBJ2-1	TGCGCCAGCAGCCCTGGGACAGGGGATACTGAGCAGTTCTTC	CASSPGTGDTEQFF
.	TRBD2	TRBV10-3	TRBJ2-7	TGTGCCATAGCCGGGACTAGCGGGGGGGCGATTGAAAGCAATGAGCAGTACTTC	CAIAGTSGGAIESNEQYF
.	.	TRBV2	TRBJ1-2	TGTGCCAGCAGTGAAGAGGCAGGGAAGAACTATGGCTACACCTTC	CASSEEAGKNYGYTF
few	TRBD2	TRBV20-1	TRBJ2-7	TGCAGTGCGGGGAGGGGAGGAGGCGAGCAGTACTTC	CSAGRGGGEQYF
.	.	TRBV14	TRBJ2-3	TGTGCCAGCAGCCACGGGGGGCAAGATACGCAGTATTTT	CASSHGGQDTQYF
once	.	TRBV28	TRBJ2-1	TGTGCCAGCAGTCCCGGGACATCCATCGAGCAGTTCTTC	CASSPGTSIEQFF
.	.	TRBV3-1	TRBJ2-1	TGTGCCAGCAGCCAAGGAGGTTATGAGCAGTTCTTC	CASSQGGYEQFF
.	.	TRBV14	TRBJ2-7	TGTGCCAGCAGCCAAGATCGGACACCACACTCCTACGAGCAGTACTTC	CASSQDRTPHSYEQYF
.	TRBD2	TRBV4-1	TRBJ2-3	TGCGCCAGCAGCCGAGAGGGTAGCGGGGGCACAGATACGCAGTATTTT	CASSREGSGGTDTQYF
few	TRBD2	TRBV29-1	TRBJ2-5	TGCAGCGTTGATGGGCGGGGGGACCAAGAGACCCAGTACTTC	CSVDGRGDQETQYF
.	TRBD2	TRBV20-1	TRBJ2-7	TGCAGTGCTAGCGGACTAGCGGGGGTTTCCTACGAGCAGTACTTC	CSASGLAGVSYEQYF
.	.	TRBV5-1	TRBJ2-3	TGCGCCAGCTCGGGAGAGGGAACCACAGATACGCAGTATTTT	CASSGEGTTDTQYF
.	TRBD1	TRBV28	TRBJ1-2	TGTGCCAGCAACGAACAGACAGGGGGATATGGCTACACCTTC	CASNEQTGGYGYTF
.	TRBD1	TRBV7-6	TRBJ2-7	TGTGCCAGCAGCTCTTCCGGGACAGGGGGTGGCGAGCAGTACTTC	CASSSSGTGGGEQYF
few	.	TRBV7-9	TRBJ2-7	TGTGCCAGCAGCTTATCCGGGGCTGTGGGGTACGAGCAGTACTTC	CASSLSGAVGYEQYF
.	.	TRBV21-1	TRBJ2-1	TGTGCCAGCAGGGGGGGTAGCCTCACGACCTCCTACAATGAGCAGTTCTTC	CASRGGSLTTSYNEQFF